The rows below give T cell receptor beta chains drawn from one sample of a study of blood T cell repertoires in COVID-19. Libraries were prepared by immunoSEQ multiplex PCR; TCRdb keeps only in-frame clonotypes and omits some of them. This table holds over 70,000 clones, approximately 71% found once. Sequencing input: peripheral blood. The receptors derive from a man aged 65 to 79 with COVID-19, enrolled during active disease. Both conserved end residues are trimmed from each CDR3. Fields, in order: J gene, V gene, CDR3 protein.

j_call: TRBJ1-1
v_call: TRBV5-1
cdr3_aa: ASSLQSENTEAF

j_call: TRBJ2-7
v_call: TRBV3-1/TRBV3-2
cdr3_aa: ASSPRDLSYEQY

j_call: TRBJ2-1
v_call: TRBV3-1/TRBV3-2
cdr3_aa: ASSRDRVHEQF

j_call: TRBJ1-4
v_call: TRBV2
cdr3_aa: ASSEARNEKLF

j_call: TRBJ2-3
v_call: TRBV7-9
cdr3_aa: ASRSGSAFTSTDTQY

j_call: TRBJ1-6
v_call: TRBV6-6
cdr3_aa: ASSYLYRPLH

j_call: TRBJ1-1
v_call: TRBV5-8
cdr3_aa: ASSSLPGWDRGPNTEAF

j_call: TRBJ2-7
v_call: TRBV3-1/TRBV3-2
cdr3_aa: ASSHGTIAYEQY

j_call: TRBJ1-1
v_call: TRBV7-2
cdr3_aa: ASSLRRAEAF

j_call: TRBJ1-5
v_call: TRBV30
cdr3_aa: AWTDSPNQPQH

j_call: TRBJ2-3
v_call: TRBV6-5
cdr3_aa: ASSPTGSDTQY

j_call: TRBJ1-5
v_call: TRBV3-1/TRBV3-2
cdr3_aa: ASSSHDRDQPQH

j_call: TRBJ2-7
v_call: TRBV6-5
cdr3_aa: ASMVDRGESYEQY

j_call: TRBJ2-7
v_call: TRBV7-5
cdr3_aa: ARSLARGDRGSYEQY

j_call: TRBJ2-2
v_call: TRBV10-3
cdr3_aa: ASTGGQGKGNTGELF

j_call: TRBJ2-1
v_call: TRBV9
cdr3_aa: ASSVDLGANHEQF

j_call: TRBJ2-2
v_call: TRBV7-2
cdr3_aa: ASSLEAGLGELF

j_call: TRBJ1-4
v_call: TRBV29-1
cdr3_aa: SVEDRATNEKLF

j_call: TRBJ1-5
v_call: TRBV5-1
cdr3_aa: ASSPGGGGNQPQH

j_call: TRBJ2-1
v_call: TRBV27
cdr3_aa: ASSLEGYNEQF

j_call: TRBJ1-6
v_call: TRBV19
cdr3_aa: ASSFTGSPLH

j_call: TRBJ1-2
v_call: TRBV21-1
cdr3_aa: ASSKTPPPEGYT

j_call: TRBJ2-2
v_call: TRBV24-1
cdr3_aa: ATSSPHTGELF